This T cell receptor beta chain was recorded in a study of blood T cell repertoires in COVID-19. Trimming cost V 5 bases and J 5 bases, with 13 bases left between them. This CDR3 has 13 residues. Germline CDR1 reads SGDLS; CDR2 reads YYNGEE. In the source study's methods: Reference gene primer amplification yielded estimated nucleated cell counts. Libraries were prepared by immunoSEQ multiplex PCR; TCRdb keeps only in-frame clonotypes and omits some of them. V, J and clone size are taken as reported in that table, and D and trimming were inferred from the DNA itself. The sample yields 150,000 to 200,000 clones, about four fifths seen once. The Seattle patients, enrolled during active infection, were followed longitudinally.

The receptor was isolated from a woman between 35 and 50 years old with COVID-19, enrolled during active disease. This sequence joins TRBV9 and TRBJ2-5; D is perhaps TRBD2 (5 bases). Sequencing was done on a sample of peripheral blood. For the CDR3, the DNA is TGTGCCAGCAGGCCCTCCGGGGATGAGACCCAGTACTTC. Amino acid sequence: CASRPSGDETQYF.